This T cell receptor (beta chain) derives from a study of cytomegalovirus exposure and HLA in healthy donors. Whole-study results and caveats: Some public TCRs appeared in many individuals, while most sequences were rare. The study flagged around 160 TCR beta chains as cytomegalovirus-associated. In vitro data verified a few CMV-associated chains as specific for CMV antigens.

The donors were in the approximately 120-subject validation cohort, distinct from the approximately 700-subject first cohort. Concerning this clone itself: Its specificity is not known.

Repertoires were generated with immunoSEQ multiplex PCR, while TCRdb's copy carries only in-frame clones and drops some. The data show roughly 200,000 clones, roughly 81% seen once. V dropped 4 bases and J dropped 0; count of bases not matched to a gene: 8. This CDR3 region has 18 residues. Germline CDR1 and CDR2: SGHAT and FQNNGV. The chain employs TRBV11-2 and TRBJ2-1; 11 bases agree with TRBD2. The sequence derives from a woman aged 30 to 39 in good health and CMV-seronegative. The sample was PBMCs. In nucleotides, the CDR3 is TGTGCCAGCAGCTCAGTACTAGCGGGGGAGGTCTCCTACAATGAGCAGTTCTTC. It codes for CASSSVLAGEVSYNEQFF.